Listed below are T cell receptor beta chains from one sample, sequenced in a study of blood T cells in healthy people across ages. TCRdb reprocessed the 5' RACE reads via MiXCR and lists one record per CDR3 protein. Here the sample spans 1.5 million to 1.8 million distinct CDR3 sequences, roughly 43% being singletons. Sample: blood. These receptors were obtained from a woman aged 18 to 35 in good health. The CDR3 runs from the conserved cysteine through the conserved F or W. The D gene is left open where the match is weak. Clone size is not always given. Where it is, it says once, few, many or a class for expanded clones.

clone_size,j_call,d_call,v_call,cdr3_nt,cdr3_aa
-,TRBJ1-1,-,TRBV28,TGTGCCAGCAGGCCGATTTGGGACACTGAAGCTTTCTTT,CASRPIWDTEAFF
-,TRBJ1-1,-,TRBV4-1,TGCGCCAGCAGCATTCCAAGCCAGATGAGCACTGAAGCTTTCTTT,CASSIPSQMSTEAFF
-,TRBJ1-2,-,TRBV15,TGTGCCACCAGCAGCGACAGAAGACAGCGGACGACTAACTATGGCTACACCTTC,CATSSDRRQRTTNYGYTF
-,TRBJ1-5,-,TRBV4-2,TGTGCCAGCAGCCCGAAGTGGGGGGGCAATCAGCCCCAGCATTTT,CASSPKWGGNQPQHF
-,TRBJ1-2,-,TRBV12-3/TRBV12-4,TGTGCCAGCAGTTCCCCCGGGGCCAGGAGTCCCGATGGCTACACCTTC,CASSSPGARSPDGYTF
-,TRBJ2-1,TRBD2,TRBV7-2,TGTGCCAGCAGCCTTACTAGCGAACCCTACAATGAGCAGTTCTTC,CASSLTSEPYNEQFF
-,TRBJ2-1,TRBD2,TRBV12-3/TRBV12-4,TGTGCCAGCAGACCTACTAGCGGGGGGGCCAATGAGCAGTTCTTC,CASRPTSGGANEQFF
-,TRBJ1-1,-,TRBV16,TGTGCCAGCAGCCAGATGGGAAATGAAGCTTTCTTT,CASSQMGNEAFF
-,TRBJ2-7,-,TRBV7-2,TGTGCCAGCAGCGTATTCAGGGACCACGAGCAGTACTTC,CASSVFRDHEQYF
once,TRBJ2-3,TRBD1,TRBV28,TGTGCCAGCAATTGGGGGACAGGGGTTGTAGATACGCAGTATTTT,CASNWGTGVVDTQYF
-,TRBJ1-5,-,TRBV7-2,TGTGCCAGCAGAAGCCAGGCTTACGGATCAGCCCAGCATTTT,CASRSQAYGSAQHF
-,TRBJ2-7,TRBD2,TRBV7-2,TGTGCCAGCAGCCCACTAGCGGGAGGGCACTCCTACAATGAGCAGTACTTC,CASSPLAGGHSYNEQYF
few,TRBJ1-6,TRBD1,TRBV20-1,TGCAGTGCTAGTGTGACAGGGGGAATCTTTGGGTCACCCCTCCACTTT,CSASVTGGIFGSPLHF
-,TRBJ1-2,-,TRBV3-1,TGTGCCAGCAGCCCCATCGGGTACAACTATGGCTACACCTTC,CASSPIGYNYGYTF
-,TRBJ1-4,TRBD1,TRBV4-1,TGCGCCAGCAGCCAAGATCAAGGGACAGGGGATGAAAAACTGTTTTTT,CASSQDQGTGDEKLFF
few,TRBJ2-1,TRBD2,TRBV4-1,TGCGCCAGCAGCCAAGGACATCGGGGGGGCTCCTACAATGAGCAGTTCTTC,CASSQGHRGGSYNEQFF
-,TRBJ2-3,-,TRBV27,TGTGCCAGCAGTCCATCGATGAGTATAGCGGACCAAGATACGCAGTATTTT,CASSPSMSIADQDTQYF
-,TRBJ2-4,-,TRBV12-3/TRBV12-4,TGTGCCAGCAGTTTGAGTGGGGGCTGGGTGGACATTCAGTACTTC,CASSLSGGWVDIQYF
-,TRBJ1-6,-,TRBV5-1,TGCGCCAGCAGCTCGGGGGACGTATTGAGTAATTCACCCCTCCACTTT,CASSSGDVLSNSPLHF
-,TRBJ1-1,-,TRBV5-1,TGCGCCAGCAGCTTGAGGACGCAAAACACTGAAGCTTTCTTT,CASSLRTQNTEAFF
-,TRBJ2-2,TRBD2,TRBV12-3/TRBV12-4,TGTGCCAGCAGTCCTAAGAGGCTGGGTTCTAGCGGGAGCGCGAACACCGGGGAGCTGTTTTTT,CASSPKRLGSSGSANTGELFF
many,TRBJ2-7,-,TRBV5-1,TGCGCCAGCAGCTTGGGTAGGGAATACGAGCAGTACTTC,CASSLGREYEQYF
few,TRBJ2-7,-,TRBV4-3,TGCGCCAGCAGCCAAGAGGAAGGCACCACCTACGAGCAGTACTTC,CASSQEEGTTYEQYF
few,TRBJ2-5,-,TRBV28,TGTGCCAGCAGTTTGTATTGGAGTCGACAAGAGACCCAGTACTTC,CASSLYWSRQETQYF
-,TRBJ1-5,TRBD1,TRBV20-1,TGCAGTGCTAGGGAGGACAGGGGGAAATATAGCAATCAGCCCCAGCATTTT,CSAREDRGKYSNQPQHF
few,TRBJ2-7,-,TRBV28,TGTGCCAGCAAGAGGCAGCCCTACTCCTACGAGCAGTACTTC,CASKRQPYSYEQYF
-,TRBJ2-4,-,TRBV29-1,TGCAGCGCTACAGTAGCCAAAAACATTCAGTACTTC,CSATVAKNIQYF
-,TRBJ2-5,TRBD1,TRBV6-2/TRBV6-3,TGTGCCAGCAGTCGGATCGGACAGGGGAACCAAGAGACCCAGTACTTC,CASSRIGQGNQETQYF
-,TRBJ2-5,-,TRBV16,TGTGCCAGCAGCCAAGAGCGGAACCAAGAGACCCAGTACTTC,CASSQERNQETQYF
-,TRBJ2-3,-,TRBV20-1,TGCAGTGCTAGGGGGGTCCTCACAGATACGCAGTATTTT,CSARGVLTDTQYF
few,TRBJ1-1,-,TRBV6-5,TGTGCCAGCAGACGAATGTCGAACACTGAAGCTTTCTTT,CASRRMSNTEAFF
few,TRBJ1-6,-,TRBV20-1,TGCAGTGCTAGGTTACAGGATGAGTCACCCCTCCACTTT,CSARLQDESPLHF
-,TRBJ1-5,-,TRBV20-1,TGCAGTGCGTCATCCAGTGCCTATAGCAATCAGCCCCAGCATTTT,CSASSSAYSNQPQHF
-,TRBJ2-7,-,TRBV4-3,TGCGCCAGCAGCCAGGAAACCGCACAGTCTTCCTACGAGCAGTACTTC,CASSQETAQSSYEQYF
-,TRBJ1-1,-,TRBV6-5,TGTGCCAGCAGTTACTCGACAGTCTGGAACACTGAAGCTTTCTTT,CASSYSTVWNTEAFF
few,TRBJ1-4,TRBD1,TRBV4-1,TGCGCCAGCAGCCGGACAGGGGCTGCTAATGAAAAACTGTTTTTT,CASSRTGAANEKLFF
few,TRBJ2-1,TRBD2,TRBV7-2,TGTGCCAGCAGCTTAGTAGGCCGGCTAGCGGGTCACAATGAGCAGTTCTTC,CASSLVGRLAGHNEQFF
few,TRBJ2-3,-,TRBV11-2,TGTGCCAGCAGCTTAGATATAAGTTATACGCAGTATTTT,CASSLDISYTQYF
-,TRBJ2-3,-,TRBV12-3/TRBV12-4,TGTGCCAGCAGGGGGAGGAATACGCAGTATTTT,CASRGRNTQYF
-,TRBJ2-5,TRBD2,TRBV3-1,TGTGCCAGCAGCCGCCGCCTAGCGGGCTTTAAAGAGACCCAGTACTTC,CASSRRLAGFKETQYF
-,TRBJ1-2,-,TRBV2,TGTGCCAGCAGGCCGGCAGGGCCCAACTATGGCTACACCTTC,CASRPAGPNYGYTF
-,TRBJ1-5,-,TRBV6-6,TGTGCCAGCAGTCTTGACGGGAAGAGCAATCAGCCCCAGCATTTT,CASSLDGKSNQPQHF
-,TRBJ2-1,-,TRBV20-1,TGCAGTGCTAGAGGAGGGAGGGGGATTTTGGATGAGCAGTTCTTC,CSARGGRGILDEQFF
many,TRBJ2-7,TRBD2,TRBV12-3/TRBV12-4,TGTGCCAGCATGCGTAGCGGGGGGGCCTACGAGCAGTACTTC,CASMRSGGAYEQYF
-,TRBJ1-1,-,TRBV9,TGTGCCAGCAGCGTAAGCTTTAACACTGAAGCTTTCTTT,CASSVSFNTEAFF
-,TRBJ2-1,TRBD2,TRBV9,TGTGCCAGCAGCGGGGTAGCGGGAGGGCCCAATGAGCAGTTCTTC,CASSGVAGGPNEQFF
few,TRBJ2-7,TRBD2,TRBV7-2,TGTGCCAGCAGCTCGCCAGCGGGGGGGTTCTACGAGCAGTACTTC,CASSSPAGGFYEQYF
many,TRBJ2-1,-,TRBV9,TGTGCCAGCAGCGTAGCCAGGCACAATGAGCAGTTCTTC,CASSVARHNEQFF
few,TRBJ2-1,-,TRBV20-1,TGCAGTGCTGGATCAGGGATCTTCCTAACCTACAATGAGCAGTTCTTC,CSAGSGIFLTYNEQFF
few,TRBJ2-3,-,TRBV7-2,TGTGCCAGCAGCTTTTCATCCTTCAGGGTTAGGGACACAGATACGCAGTATTTT,CASSFSSFRVRDTDTQYF
-,TRBJ1-2,-,TRBV20-1,TGCAGTGCCCCACAGCGCGTTAACTATGGCTACACCTTC,CSAPQRVNYGYTF
few,TRBJ2-7,TRBD2,TRBV7-6,TGTGCCAGCAGTGAGGCTAGCGGAACCTACGAGCAGTACTTC,CASSEASGTYEQYF
-,TRBJ2-3,TRBD2,TRBV27,TGTGCCAGCAGCAAAGGGACTAGCGGGAGTTCAGATACGCAGTATTTT,CASSKGTSGSSDTQYF
-,TRBJ2-7,-,TRBV12-3/TRBV12-4,TGTGCCAGCAGTTTAACGAATTGGGGACCGATCTACGAGCAGTACTTC,CASSLTNWGPIYEQYF
-,TRBJ1-2,-,TRBV21-1,TGTGCCAGCAGCGAAAGGGGGGTAGGGCTGACATATGGCTACACCTTC,CASSERGVGLTYGYTF
-,TRBJ2-5,-,TRBV4-1,TGCGCCAGCAGCTTCCGAGGGATAGGAGAGACCCAGTACTTC,CASSFRGIGETQYF
-,TRBJ2-1,-,TRBV25-1,TGTGCCAGCAGTGAACTAGAGTCCTACAATGAGCAGTTCTTC,CASSELESYNEQFF
few,TRBJ1-6,TRBD1,TRBV20-1,TGCAGTGCTAGTGCTCAGGGGGGTTCACCCCTCCACTTT,CSASAQGGSPLHF
few,TRBJ2-4,-,TRBV12-3/TRBV12-4,TGTGCCAGCAGTCCCCTAGGAGCACTAGCCAAAAACATTCAGTACTTC,CASSPLGALAKNIQYF